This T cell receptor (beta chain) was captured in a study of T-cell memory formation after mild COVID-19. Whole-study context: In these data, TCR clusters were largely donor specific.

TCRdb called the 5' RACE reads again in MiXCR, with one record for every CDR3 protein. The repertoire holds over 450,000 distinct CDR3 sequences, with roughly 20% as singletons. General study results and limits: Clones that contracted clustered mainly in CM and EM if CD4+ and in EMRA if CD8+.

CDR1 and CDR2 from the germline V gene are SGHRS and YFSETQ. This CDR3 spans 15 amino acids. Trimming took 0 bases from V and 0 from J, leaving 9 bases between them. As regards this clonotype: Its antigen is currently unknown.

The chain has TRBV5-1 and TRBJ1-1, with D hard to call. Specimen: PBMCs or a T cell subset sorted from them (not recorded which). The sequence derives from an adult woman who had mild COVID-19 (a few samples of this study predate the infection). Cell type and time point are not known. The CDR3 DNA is TGCGCCAGCAGCTTGGAGGTCCAGCTGAACACTGAAGCTTTCTTT. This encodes CASSLEVQLNTEAFF.